This T cell receptor (beta chain) was identified in a study of read filtering for tumor transcriptome and immune sequencing. This library used approximately 0.4 ug RNA and molecular barcoded adaptors spanning alpha/delta and beta/gamma chains. TCRdb redid the calling of the reads with MiXCR, one entry per CDR3 protein. This table has tens of thousands of distinct CDR3 sequences, roughly a fifth appearing once. Germline V gene sequence: CDR1 SGHRS, CDR2 YFSETQ. V trimming: 3 bases; J trimming: 6 bases; junction bases outside the gene matches: 5. There are 14 residues in the CDR3. This clonotype was seen many times.

The origin of this receptor is a donor aged 40 or older with multiple myeloma. The rearrangement uses TRBV5-1 and TRBJ2-1, with TRBD2 matching 8 bases. Sequenced sample: a population of CD138-negative cells sorted from bone marrow. CDR3 DNA sequence: TGCGCCAGCAGCTATTCACTAGCGGTCAATGAGCAGTTCTTC. It encodes CASSYSLAVNEQFF.